This T cell receptor beta chain was identified in a study of shared clonotypes between healthy human individuals. Study as a whole: Sampling drew on donors who were a couple of women and three men aged 18 to 49. CD8 memory received one plate per donor, CD8 naive two, CD4 memory three and CD4 naive three. The study's findings and limits: Naive CD4 clonotype sharing across four donors was 5% to 6%.

This CDR3 comprises 12 residues. CDR1 is SEHNR, CDR2 FQNEAQ, per germline (reference sequence). The V gene lost 5 bases and the J gene lost 3 bases, with 8 bases spanning the gap. The data were produced by immunoSEQ multiplex PCR, yet TCRdb's version contains in-frame clones alone and is incomplete. The sample comprises approximately 2.1 million clones, 90% to 95% of which are singletons, and 0.39% rests with the top ten. The sample holds a few counts of this clone. Its specificity is unknown. The sequencing sample was made of naive CD4+ T cells from PBMCs. The sample's subset: CD45RA+ positively selected. The J gene is TRBJ2-7, the V gene TRBV7-9; D gene uncertain. The receptor was derived from a man in his late teens or twenties in good health. Some clones in this sample may be carry-over from other donors' samples. The CDR3 DNA follows: TGTGCCAGCAGCCCACTGGGCTACGAGCAGTACTTC. Translating gives CASSPLGYEQYF.